This T cell receptor beta chain emerged from a study of T cells after yellow fever vaccination. The CDR3 is 16 residues long. Trimming at V came to 7 bases and at J to 1 base, leaving 6 bases not matched to a gene. Germline lookup yields CDR1 SGHVS and CDR2 FNYEAQ. MiXCR, applied by TCRdb to the 5' RACE reads, yields one record per CDR3 protein. The sample lists 500,000 to 650,000 distinct CDR3 sequences, around 12% occurring once. Notes on the study in general: The bulk population could contribute abundant contaminating clonotypes to FACS-sorted repertoires. CD4 and CD8 compartments shared a small share of clonotypes. Faster peaking, at day 5 versus 15, marked a secondary response that was weaker.

Comments on this clonotype: The antigen is not known.

The receptor comes from a man aged 30-40 years who received the YFV17D yellow fever vaccine. Here the sequenced sample was PBMCs, taken on the day of the yellow fever booster vaccination. V usage is TRBV7-6 and J usage is TRBJ2-2, with 10 bases that match TRBD2. Written as DNA, the CDR3 is TGTGCCAGCACTCTTATAGCGGGAGGGAACACCGGGGAGCTGTTTTTT. Protein: CASTLIAGGNTGELFF.